One sample yielded the 10 T cell receptor beta chains listed below, sequenced in a study of T cells expressing NK-cell markers. TCRdb re-called the 5' RACE reads; one entry per CDR3 protein, DNA not given. This table lists fewer than 200,000 distinct CDR3 sequences. The sample taken for sequencing was blood T cells: a sorted CD56 or NKG2C T cell subset, CD4+ or CD8+ T cells, or bulk PBMC T cells (not recorded which). All receptors come from a woman aged 18 to 69 in good health.

The V gene is TRBV6-1, the J gene TRBJ1-6; absent DNA, TCRdb's TRBD1 call cannot be checked. CDR1 and CDR2 from the germline V gene are MNHNS and SASEGT. This CDR3 comprises 16 residues. The CDR3 sequence: CASSPDPIKGESPLHF.

The rearrangement links TRBV6-1 to TRBJ2-7; the D gene TCRdb calls, TRBD1, cannot be checked with no DNA. The CDR3 contains 13 residues. Germline-derived CDR1 and CDR2 are MNHNS and SASEGT. CDR3: CASHRGPLYEQYF.

This chain uses TRBV6-1 with TRBJ2-1; TCRdb's assignment of TRBD1 cannot be checked, as there is no DNA. This CDR3 has 15 residues. CDR1 MNHNS and CDR2 SASEGT come from the germline V gene. CDR3 in amino acids: CASSTGRGSYNEQFF.

The J gene is TRBJ2-5, the V gene TRBV12-3 or TRBV12-4; TCRdb's D gene call, TRBD2, goes unchecked for lack of DNA. This CDR3 spans 16 amino acids. The CDR3 reads CASRANSGGAQETQYF.

The V call is TRBV12-3 or TRBV12-4, the J call TRBJ1-2; TCRdb names TRBD1, which stays unverified in the absence of DNA. This CDR3 is 13 amino acids long. CDR3 sequence reads: CASSLTGPGGYTF.

The genes are TRBV20-1 and TRBJ2-7; absent DNA, TCRdb's TRBD1 call cannot be checked. The CDR3 covers 12 residues. Germline assignment: CDR1 DFQATT and CDR2 SNEGSKA (reference sequence). CDR3 in amino acids: CSATSDRVEQYF.

V is TRBV21-1 and J is TRBJ2-7. TRBV21-1 is termed a pseudogene. There are 15 residues in the CDR3. CDR3 region: CASSKDGLRIYEQYF.

The chain joins TRBV7-9 to TRBJ2-1; TCRdb's D call of TRBD1 is untestable without DNA. The CDR3 sequence is 13 residues long. The germline CDR1 and CDR2 sequences are SEHNR and FQNEAQ (reference sequence). CDR3 protein: CASRMDRANEQFF.

The genes are TRBV4-2 and TRBJ2-2; no DNA is available, so the TRBD2 call from TCRdb remains unchecked. In germline, CDR1 is LGHNA, CDR2 YNFKEQ. The CDR3 extends over 17 amino acids. CDR3 region: CASSLGLAGAGTGELFF.

CDR3 loop: CASSSQGAEAFF. The chain joins TRBV6-5 to TRBJ1-1; TCRdb lists TRBD1, though no DNA is available to test this call. Germline CDR1 is MNHEY and CDR2 is SVGAGI. The length of the CDR3 is 12 residues.